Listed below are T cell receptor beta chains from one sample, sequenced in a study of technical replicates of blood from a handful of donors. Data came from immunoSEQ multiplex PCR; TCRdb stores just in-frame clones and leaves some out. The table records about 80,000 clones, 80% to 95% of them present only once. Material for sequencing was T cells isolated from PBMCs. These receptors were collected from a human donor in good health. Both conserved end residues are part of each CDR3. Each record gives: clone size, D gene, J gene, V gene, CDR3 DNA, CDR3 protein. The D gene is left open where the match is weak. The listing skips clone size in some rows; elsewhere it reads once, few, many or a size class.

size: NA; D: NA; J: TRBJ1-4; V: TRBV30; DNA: TGTGCCTGGGGACAGGAAAAACTGTTTTTT; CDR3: CAWGQEKLFF
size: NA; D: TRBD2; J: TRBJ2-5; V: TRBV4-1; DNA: TGCGCCAGCAGCCAAGATGAAGGACTAGCGGGTTGGGCCCAGTACTTC; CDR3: CASSQDEGLAGWAQYF
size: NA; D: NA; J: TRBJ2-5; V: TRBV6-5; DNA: TGTGCCAGCAGTAGGGCGGGAGAGACCCAGTACTTC; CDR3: CASSRAGETQYF
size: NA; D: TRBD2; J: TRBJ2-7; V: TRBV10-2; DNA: TGCGCCAGCAGGAGGACTAGCGGGAGCTACGAGCAGTACTTC; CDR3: CASRRTSGSYEQYF
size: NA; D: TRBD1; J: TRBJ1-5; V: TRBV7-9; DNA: TGTGCCAGCAGCTTAGGGACAGGCAGCAATCAGCCCCAGCATTTT; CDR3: CASSLGTGSNQPQHF
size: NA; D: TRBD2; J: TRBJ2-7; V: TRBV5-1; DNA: TGCGCCAGCAGCTCGATCGGGACTAGCGGGACCCCCCACTACGAGCAGTACTTC; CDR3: CASSSIGTSGTPHYEQYF
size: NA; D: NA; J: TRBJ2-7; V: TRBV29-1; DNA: TGCAGCGGAGGAGGGGGGGGGAACTCCTACGAGCAGTACTTC; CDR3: CSGGGGGNSYEQYF
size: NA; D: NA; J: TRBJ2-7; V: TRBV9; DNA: TGTGCCAGCAGCGTAGCGGGTACCTACGAGCAGTACTTC; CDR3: CASSVAGTYEQYF
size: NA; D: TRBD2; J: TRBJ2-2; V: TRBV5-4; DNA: TGTGCCAGCAGCACAGGACTAGCGGGCGCAACCGGGGAGCTGTTTTTT; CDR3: CASSTGLAGATGELFF
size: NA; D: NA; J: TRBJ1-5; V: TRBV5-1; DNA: TGCGCCAGCAGCTTAGGGGGTATTGATCAGCCCCAGCATTTT; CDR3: CASSLGGIDQPQHF
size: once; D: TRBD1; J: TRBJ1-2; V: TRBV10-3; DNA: TGTGCCATCAGTGAGTTGGACAGGGGTACAGGCTACACCTTC; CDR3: CAISELDRGTGYTF
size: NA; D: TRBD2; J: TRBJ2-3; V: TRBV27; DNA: TGTGCCAGCAGTTGGGGACTAGCGGGAGATACGCAGTATTTT; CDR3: CASSWGLAGDTQYF
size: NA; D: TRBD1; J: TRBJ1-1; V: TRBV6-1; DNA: TGTGCCAGCAGTAAACAGGGGATGAACACTGAAGCTTTCTTT; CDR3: CASSKQGMNTEAFF
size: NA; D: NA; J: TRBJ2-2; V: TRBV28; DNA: TGTGCCAGCACCCGGGGAGCGGACACCGGGGAGCTGTTTTTT; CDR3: CASTRGADTGELFF
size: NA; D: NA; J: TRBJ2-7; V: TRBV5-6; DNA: TGTGCCAGCCAGGACTACTTAACCTACGAGCAGTACTTC; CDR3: CASQDYLTYEQYF
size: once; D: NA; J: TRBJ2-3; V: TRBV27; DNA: TGTGCCAGCCGCCTCCGGAGATATGCGCACGATACGCAGTATTTT; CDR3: CASRLRRYAHDTQYF
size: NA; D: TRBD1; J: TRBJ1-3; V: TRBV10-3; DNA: TGTGCCACGCAGGGGGGAGTTGGTCCTGGAAACACCATATATTTT; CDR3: CATQGGVGPGNTIYF
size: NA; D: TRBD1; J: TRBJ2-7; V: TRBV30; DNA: TGTGCCTGGAGTGCGGGACAGGGCCCCTACGAGCAGTACTTC; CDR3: CAWSAGQGPYEQYF
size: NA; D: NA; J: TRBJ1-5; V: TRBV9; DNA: TGTGCCAGCAGCCCAGCAGTCCTAGGGGATCAGCCCCAGCATTTT; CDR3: CASSPAVLGDQPQHF
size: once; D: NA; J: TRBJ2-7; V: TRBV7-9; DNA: TGTGCCAGCAGCTTAGTAACCTACGAGCAGTACTTC; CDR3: CASSLVTYEQYF
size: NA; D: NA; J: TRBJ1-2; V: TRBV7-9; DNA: TGTGCCAGCAGCTTAGGTGAGGCGGCTGGCTACACCTTC; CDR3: CASSLGEAAGYTF
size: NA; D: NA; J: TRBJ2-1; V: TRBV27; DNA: TGTGCCAGCAGTTCCGACAGCTCCTACAATGAGCAGTTCTTC; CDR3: CASSSDSSYNEQFF